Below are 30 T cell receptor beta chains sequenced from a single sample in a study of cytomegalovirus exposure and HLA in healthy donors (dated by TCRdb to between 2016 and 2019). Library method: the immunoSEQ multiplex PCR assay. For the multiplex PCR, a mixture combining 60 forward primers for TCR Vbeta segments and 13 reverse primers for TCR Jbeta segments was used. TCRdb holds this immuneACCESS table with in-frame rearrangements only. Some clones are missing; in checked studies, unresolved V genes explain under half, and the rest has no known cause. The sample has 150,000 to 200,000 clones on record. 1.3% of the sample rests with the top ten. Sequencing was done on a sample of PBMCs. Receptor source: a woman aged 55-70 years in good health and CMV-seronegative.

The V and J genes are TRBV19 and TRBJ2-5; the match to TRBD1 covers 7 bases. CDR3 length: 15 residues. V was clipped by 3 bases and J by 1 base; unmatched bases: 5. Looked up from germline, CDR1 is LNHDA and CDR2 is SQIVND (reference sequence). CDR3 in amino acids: CASSITGEIQETQYF. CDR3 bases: TGTGCCAGTAGTATTACAGGGGAGATCCAAGAGACCCAGTACTTC.

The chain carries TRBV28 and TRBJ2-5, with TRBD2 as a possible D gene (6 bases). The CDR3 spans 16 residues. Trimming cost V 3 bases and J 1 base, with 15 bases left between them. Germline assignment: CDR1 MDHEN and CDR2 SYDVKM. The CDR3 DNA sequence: TGTGCCAGCAGTTTGGGAGCGGGCCTCTTCCAAGAGACCCAGTACTTC. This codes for CASSLGAGLFQETQYF.

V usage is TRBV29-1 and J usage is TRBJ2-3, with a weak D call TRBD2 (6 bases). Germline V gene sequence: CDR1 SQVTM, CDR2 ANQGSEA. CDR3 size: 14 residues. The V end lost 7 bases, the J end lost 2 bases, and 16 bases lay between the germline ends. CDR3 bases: TGCAGCGCCGGAGGGGACCCCCACACAGATACGCAGTATTTT. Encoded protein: CSAGGDPHTDTQYF.

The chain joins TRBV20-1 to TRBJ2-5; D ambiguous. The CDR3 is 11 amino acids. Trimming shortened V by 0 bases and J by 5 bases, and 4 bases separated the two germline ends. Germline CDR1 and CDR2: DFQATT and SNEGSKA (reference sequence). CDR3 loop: CSARDYETQYF. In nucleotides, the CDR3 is TGCAGTGCTAGAGATTATGAGACCCAGTACTTC.

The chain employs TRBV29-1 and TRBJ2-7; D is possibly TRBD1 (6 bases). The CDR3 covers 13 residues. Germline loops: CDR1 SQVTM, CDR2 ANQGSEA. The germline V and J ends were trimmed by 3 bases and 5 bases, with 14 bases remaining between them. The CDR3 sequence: CSVEGQGLNEQYF. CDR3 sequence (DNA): TGCAGCGTTGAGGGGCAGGGGCTCAACGAGCAGTACTTC.

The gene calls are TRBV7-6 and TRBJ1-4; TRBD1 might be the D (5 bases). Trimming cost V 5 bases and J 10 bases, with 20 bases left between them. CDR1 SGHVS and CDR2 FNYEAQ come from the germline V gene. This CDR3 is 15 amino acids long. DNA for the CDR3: TGTGCCAGCAGCGTAGACTTGGGGGGTCAAGGAAAACTGTTTTTT. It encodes CASSVDLGGQGKLFF.

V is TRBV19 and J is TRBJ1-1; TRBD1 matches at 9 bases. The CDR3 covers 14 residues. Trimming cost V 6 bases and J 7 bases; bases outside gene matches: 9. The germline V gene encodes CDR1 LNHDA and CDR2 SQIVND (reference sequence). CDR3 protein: CASRPDRGTDEAFF. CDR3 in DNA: TGTGCCAGTAGACCTGACAGGGGGACCGATGAAGCTTTCTTT.

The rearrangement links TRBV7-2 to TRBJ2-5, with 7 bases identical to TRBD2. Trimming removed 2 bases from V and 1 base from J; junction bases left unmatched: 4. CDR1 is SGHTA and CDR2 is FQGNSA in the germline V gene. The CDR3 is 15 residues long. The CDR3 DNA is TGTGCCAGCAGCTTAAACGGGGGGATCCAAGAGACCCAGTACTTC. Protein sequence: CASSLNGGIQETQYF.

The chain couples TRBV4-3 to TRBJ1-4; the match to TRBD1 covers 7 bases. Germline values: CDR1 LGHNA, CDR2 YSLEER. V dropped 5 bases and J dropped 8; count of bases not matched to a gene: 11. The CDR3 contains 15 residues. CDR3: CASSLGGQWGEKLFF. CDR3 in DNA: TGCGCCAGCAGCTTAGGGGGACAGTGGGGCGAAAAACTGTTTTTT.

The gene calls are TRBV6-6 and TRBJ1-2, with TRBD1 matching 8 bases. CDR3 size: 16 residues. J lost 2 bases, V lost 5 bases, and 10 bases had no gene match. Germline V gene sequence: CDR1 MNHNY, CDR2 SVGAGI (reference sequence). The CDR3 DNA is TGTGCCAGCAGTCTAACAGACAGGGGCCAAAACTATGGCTACACCTTC. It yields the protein CASSLTDRGQNYGYTF.

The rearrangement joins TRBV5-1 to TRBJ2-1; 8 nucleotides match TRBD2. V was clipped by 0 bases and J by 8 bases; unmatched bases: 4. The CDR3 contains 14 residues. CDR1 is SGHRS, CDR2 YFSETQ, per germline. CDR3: CASSLGLATDEQFF. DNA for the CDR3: TGCGCCAGCAGCTTGGGACTAGCGACAGATGAGCAGTTCTTC.

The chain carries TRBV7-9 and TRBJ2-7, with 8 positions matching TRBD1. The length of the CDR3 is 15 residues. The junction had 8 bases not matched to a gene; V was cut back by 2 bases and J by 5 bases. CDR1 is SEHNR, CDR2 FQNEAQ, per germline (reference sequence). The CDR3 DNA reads TGTGCCAGCAGCTTAAGGGGCAGGGGGCCGGACGAGCAGTACTTC. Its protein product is CASSLRGRGPDEQYF.

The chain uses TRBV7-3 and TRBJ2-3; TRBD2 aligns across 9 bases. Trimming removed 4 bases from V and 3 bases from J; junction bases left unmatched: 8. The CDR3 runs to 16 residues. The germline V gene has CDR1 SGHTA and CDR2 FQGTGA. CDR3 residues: CASSSLAGDSTDTQYF. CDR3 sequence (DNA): TGTGCCAGCAGCTCGTTAGCGGGAGACTCGACAGATACGCAGTATTTT.

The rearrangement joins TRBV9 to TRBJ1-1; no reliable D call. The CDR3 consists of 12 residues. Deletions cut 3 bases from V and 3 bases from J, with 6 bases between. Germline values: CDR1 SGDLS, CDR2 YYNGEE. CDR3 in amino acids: CASSARDTEAFF. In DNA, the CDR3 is TGTGCCAGCAGCGCTCGAGACACTGAAGCTTTCTTT.

CDR3 region: CATSPGERYGYTF. The CDR3, as DNA: TGTGCCACCAGCCCGGGGGAACGCTATGGCTACACCTTC. The chain joins TRBV15 to TRBJ1-2, with a tentative D call TRBD1 (5 bases). The CDR3 length is 13 residues. The V end lost 5 bases, the J end lost 4 bases, and 11 bases lay between the germline ends. Germline loops: CDR1 LNHNV, CDR2 YYDKDF (reference sequence).

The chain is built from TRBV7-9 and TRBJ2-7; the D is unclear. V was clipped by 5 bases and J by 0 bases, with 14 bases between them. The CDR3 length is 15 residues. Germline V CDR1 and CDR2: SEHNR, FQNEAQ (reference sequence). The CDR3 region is CASSVVGSRSYEQYF. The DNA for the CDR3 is TGTGCCAGCAGCGTCGTCGGGTCCCGCTCCTACGAGCAGTACTTC.

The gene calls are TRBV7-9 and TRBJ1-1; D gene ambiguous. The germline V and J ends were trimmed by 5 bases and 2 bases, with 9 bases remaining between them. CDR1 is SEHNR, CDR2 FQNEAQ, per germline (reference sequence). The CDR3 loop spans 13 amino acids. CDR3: CASSQDSNTEAFF. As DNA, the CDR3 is TGTGCCAGCAGCCAAGACTCAAACACTGAAGCTTTCTTT.

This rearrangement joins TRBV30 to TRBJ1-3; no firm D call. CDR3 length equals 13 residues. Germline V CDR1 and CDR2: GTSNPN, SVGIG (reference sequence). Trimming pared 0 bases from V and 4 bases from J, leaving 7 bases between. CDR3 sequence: CAWSVGIGNTIYF. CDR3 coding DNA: TGTGCCTGGAGTGTCGGGATCGGAAACACCATATATTTT.

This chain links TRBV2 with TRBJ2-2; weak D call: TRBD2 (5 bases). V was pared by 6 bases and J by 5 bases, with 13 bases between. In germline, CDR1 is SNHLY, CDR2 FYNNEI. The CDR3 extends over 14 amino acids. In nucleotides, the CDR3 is TGTGCCAGCAGGCCCCTCACGGGAACCGGGGAGCTGTTTTTT. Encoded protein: CASRPLTGTGELFF.

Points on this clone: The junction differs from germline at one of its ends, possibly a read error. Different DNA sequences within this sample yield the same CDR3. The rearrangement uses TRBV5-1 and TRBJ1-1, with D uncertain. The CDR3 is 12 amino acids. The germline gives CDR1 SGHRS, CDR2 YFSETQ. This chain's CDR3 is CASSFGNTEAFF. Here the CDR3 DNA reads TGCGCCAGCAGCTTCGGGAACACTGAAGCCTTCTTT.

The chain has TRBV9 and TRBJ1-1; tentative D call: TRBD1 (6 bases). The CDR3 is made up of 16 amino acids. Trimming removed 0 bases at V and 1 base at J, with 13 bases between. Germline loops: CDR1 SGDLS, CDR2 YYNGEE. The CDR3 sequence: CASSVGGGARNTEAFF. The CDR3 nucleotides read TGTGCCAGCAGCGTAGGAGGGGGGGCGCGGAACACTGAAGCTTTCTTT.

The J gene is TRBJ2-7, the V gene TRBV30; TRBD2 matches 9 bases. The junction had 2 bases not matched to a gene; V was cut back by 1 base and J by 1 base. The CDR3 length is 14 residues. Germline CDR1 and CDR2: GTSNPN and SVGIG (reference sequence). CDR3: CAWSGLAGSYEQYF. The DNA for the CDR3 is TGTGCCTGGAGTGGGCTAGCGGGGTCCTACGAGCAGTACTTC. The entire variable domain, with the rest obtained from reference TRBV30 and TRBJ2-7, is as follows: SQTIHQWPATLVQPVGSPLSLECTVEGTSNPNLYWYRQAAGRGLQLLFYSVGIGQISSEVPQNLSASRPQDRQFILSSKKLLLSDSGFYLCAWSGLAGSYEQYFGPGTRLTVT.

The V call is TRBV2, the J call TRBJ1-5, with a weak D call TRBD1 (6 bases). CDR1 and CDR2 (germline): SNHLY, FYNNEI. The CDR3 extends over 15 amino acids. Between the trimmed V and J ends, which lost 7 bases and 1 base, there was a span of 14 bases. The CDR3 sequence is CASTPGGASNQPQHF. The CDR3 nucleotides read TGTGCCAGCACCCCGGGGGGGGCCAGCAATCAGCCCCAGCATTTT.

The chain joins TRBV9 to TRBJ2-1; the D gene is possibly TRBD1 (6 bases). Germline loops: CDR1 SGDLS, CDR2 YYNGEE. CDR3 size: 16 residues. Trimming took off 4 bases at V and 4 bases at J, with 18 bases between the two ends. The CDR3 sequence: CASSIRPLGGYNEQFF. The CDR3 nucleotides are TGTGCCAGCAGCATTCGACCCCTAGGGGGTTACAATGAGCAGTTCTTC.

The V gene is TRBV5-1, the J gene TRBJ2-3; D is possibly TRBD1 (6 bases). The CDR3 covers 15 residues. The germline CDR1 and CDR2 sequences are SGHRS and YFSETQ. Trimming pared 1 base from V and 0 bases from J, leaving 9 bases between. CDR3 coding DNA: TGCGCCAGCAGCTTGATGGACAGTAGCACAGATACGCAGTATTTT. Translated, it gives CASSLMDSSTDTQYF.

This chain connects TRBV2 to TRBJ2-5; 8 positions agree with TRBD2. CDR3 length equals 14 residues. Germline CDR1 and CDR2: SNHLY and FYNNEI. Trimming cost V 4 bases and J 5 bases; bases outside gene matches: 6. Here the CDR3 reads CASSGSGGGETQYF. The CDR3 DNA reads TGTGCCAGCAGTGGGAGCGGGGGAGGGGAGACCCAGTACTTC.

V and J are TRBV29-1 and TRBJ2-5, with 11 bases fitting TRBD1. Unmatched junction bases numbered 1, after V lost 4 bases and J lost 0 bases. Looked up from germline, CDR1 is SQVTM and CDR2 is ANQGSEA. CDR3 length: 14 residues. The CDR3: CSVVGQGDQETQYF. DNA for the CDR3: TGCAGCGTTGTGGGACAGGGGGACCAAGAGACCCAGTACTTC.

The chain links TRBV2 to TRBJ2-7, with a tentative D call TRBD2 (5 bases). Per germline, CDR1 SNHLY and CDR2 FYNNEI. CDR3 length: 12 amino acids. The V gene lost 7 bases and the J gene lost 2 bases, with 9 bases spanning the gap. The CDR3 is CASIKGAYEQYF. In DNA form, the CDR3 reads TGTGCCAGCATTAAGGGAGCCTACGAGCAGTACTTC.

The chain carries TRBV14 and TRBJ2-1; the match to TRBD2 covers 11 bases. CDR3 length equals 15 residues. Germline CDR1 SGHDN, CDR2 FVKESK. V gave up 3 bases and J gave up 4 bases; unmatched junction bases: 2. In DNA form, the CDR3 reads TGTGCCAGCAGCCATAGCGGGGGGGGGTACAATGAGCAGTTCTTC. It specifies CASSHSGGGYNEQFF.

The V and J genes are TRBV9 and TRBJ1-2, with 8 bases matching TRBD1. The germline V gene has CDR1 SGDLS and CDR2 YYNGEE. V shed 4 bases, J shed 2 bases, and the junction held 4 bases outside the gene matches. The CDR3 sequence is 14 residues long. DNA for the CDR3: TGTGCCAGCAGCAGAACAGGGGGAAACTATGGCTACACCTTC. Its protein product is CASSRTGGNYGYTF.